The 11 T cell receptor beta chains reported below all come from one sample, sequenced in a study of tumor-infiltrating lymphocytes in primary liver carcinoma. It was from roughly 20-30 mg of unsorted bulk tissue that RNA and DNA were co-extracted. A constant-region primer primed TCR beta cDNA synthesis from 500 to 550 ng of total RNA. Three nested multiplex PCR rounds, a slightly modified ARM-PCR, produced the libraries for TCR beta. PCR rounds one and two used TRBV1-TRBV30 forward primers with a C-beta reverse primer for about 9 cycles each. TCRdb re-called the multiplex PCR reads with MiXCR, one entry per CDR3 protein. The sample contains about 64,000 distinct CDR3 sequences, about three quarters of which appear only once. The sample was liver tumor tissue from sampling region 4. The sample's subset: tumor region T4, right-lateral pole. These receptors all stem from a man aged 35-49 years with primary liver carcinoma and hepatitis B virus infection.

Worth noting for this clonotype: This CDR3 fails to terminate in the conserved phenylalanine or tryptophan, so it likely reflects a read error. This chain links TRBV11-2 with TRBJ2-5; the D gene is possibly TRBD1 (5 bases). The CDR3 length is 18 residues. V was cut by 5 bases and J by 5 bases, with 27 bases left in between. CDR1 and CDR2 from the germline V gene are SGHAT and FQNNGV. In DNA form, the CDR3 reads TGTGCCAGCAGCCCTAGTTCAATCCAGGGTACTGGGCGGGAGACCCAGTACTCC. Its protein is CASSPSSIQGTGRETQYS.

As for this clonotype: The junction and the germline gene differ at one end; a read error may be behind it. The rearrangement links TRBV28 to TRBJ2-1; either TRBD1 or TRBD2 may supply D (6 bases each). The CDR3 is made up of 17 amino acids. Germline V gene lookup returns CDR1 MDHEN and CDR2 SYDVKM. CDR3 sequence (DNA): TGTGCCAGCAGTTGGGGGGCTAGCGATAGCTCCTACAGTGAGCAGTTCTTC. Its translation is CASSWGASDSSYSEQFF.

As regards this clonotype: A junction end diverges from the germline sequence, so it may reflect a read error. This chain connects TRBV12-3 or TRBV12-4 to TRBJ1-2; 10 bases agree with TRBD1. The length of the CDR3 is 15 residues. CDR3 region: CASSLGQGANYCYTF. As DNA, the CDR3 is TGTGCCAGCAGTTTAGGACAGGGGGCCAACTATTGCTACACCTTC.

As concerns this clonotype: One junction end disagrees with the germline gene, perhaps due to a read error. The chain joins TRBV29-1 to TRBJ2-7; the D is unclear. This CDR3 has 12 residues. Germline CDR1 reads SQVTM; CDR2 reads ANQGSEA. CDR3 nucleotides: TGCAGCGTGACTTCACCCTCCTATGAGCAGTACTTC. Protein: CSVTSPSYEQYF.

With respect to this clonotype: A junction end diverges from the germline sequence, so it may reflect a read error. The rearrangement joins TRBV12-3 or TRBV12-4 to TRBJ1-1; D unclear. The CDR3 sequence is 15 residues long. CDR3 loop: CASTSRVSLRTEAFF. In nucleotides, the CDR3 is TGTGCCAGCACTTCACGGGTGTCCCTCCGCACTGAAGCTTTCTTC.

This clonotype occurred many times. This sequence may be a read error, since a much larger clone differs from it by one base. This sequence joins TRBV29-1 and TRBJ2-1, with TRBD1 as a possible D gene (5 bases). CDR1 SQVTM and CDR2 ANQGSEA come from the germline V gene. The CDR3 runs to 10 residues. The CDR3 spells CNVLDSEQFF. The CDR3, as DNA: TGCAACGTTCTTGACAGCGAGCAGTTCTTC.

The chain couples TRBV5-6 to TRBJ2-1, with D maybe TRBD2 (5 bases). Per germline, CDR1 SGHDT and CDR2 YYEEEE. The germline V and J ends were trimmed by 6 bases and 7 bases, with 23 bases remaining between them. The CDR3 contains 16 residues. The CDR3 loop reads CASNSPGLGGLNEQFF. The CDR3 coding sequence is TGTGCCAGCAACTCACCGGGATTAGGTGGGTTGAATGAGCAGTTCTTC.

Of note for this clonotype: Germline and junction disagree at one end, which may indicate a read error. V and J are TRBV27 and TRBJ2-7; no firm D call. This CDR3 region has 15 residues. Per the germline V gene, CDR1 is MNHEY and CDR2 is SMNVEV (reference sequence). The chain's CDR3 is CASSTPAQFSYEKYF. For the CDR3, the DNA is TGTGCCAGCAGTACCCCGGCGCAGTTCTCCTACGAGAAGTACTTC.

The CDR3 region is CASNLAGDLIGELFF. CDR3 coding DNA: TGTGCCAGCAATCTAGCGGGAGATCTCATCGGGGAGCTGTTTTTT. V usage is TRBV12-3 or TRBV12-4 and J usage is TRBJ2-2; 10 nucleotides align to TRBD2. This CDR3 contains 15 residues. V was pared by 7 bases and J by 7 bases, with 9 bases of the junction left unmatched.

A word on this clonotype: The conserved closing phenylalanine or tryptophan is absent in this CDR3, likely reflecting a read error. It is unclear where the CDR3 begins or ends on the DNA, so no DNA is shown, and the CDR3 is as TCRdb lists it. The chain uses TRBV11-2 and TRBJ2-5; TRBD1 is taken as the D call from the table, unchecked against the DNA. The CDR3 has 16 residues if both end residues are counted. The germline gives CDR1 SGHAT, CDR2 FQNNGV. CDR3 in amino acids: CASSQTPGRGKETLYS.

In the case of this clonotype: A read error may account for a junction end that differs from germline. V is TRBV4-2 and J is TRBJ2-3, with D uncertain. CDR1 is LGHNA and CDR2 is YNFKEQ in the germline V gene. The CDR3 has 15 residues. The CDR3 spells CVSSQEVRMADIQYF. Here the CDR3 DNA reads TGTGTCAGCAGCCAAGAAGTTAGGATGGCAGATATACAGTATTTT.